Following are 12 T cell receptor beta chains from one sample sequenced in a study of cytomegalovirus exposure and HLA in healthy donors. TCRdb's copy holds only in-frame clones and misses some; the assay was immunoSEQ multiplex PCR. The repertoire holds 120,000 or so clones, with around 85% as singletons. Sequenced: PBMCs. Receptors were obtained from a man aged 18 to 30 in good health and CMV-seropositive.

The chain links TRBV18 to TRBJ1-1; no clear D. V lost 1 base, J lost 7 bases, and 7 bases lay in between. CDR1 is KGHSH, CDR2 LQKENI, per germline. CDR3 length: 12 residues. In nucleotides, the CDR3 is TGTGCCAGCTCACCACGTCCTGTTGAAGCTTTCTTT. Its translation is CASSPRPVEAFF.

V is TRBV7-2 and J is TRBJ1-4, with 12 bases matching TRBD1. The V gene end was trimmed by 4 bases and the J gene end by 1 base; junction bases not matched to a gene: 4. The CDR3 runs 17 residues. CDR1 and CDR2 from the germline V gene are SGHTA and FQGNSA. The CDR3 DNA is TGTGCCAGCAGCTCCCGGGACAGGGGGCGAACTAATGAAAAACTGTTTTTT. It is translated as CASSSRDRGRTNEKLFF.

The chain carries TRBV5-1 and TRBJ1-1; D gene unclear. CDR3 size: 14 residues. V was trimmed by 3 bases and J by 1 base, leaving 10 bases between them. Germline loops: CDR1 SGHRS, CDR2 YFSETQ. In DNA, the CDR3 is TGCGCCAGCAGCTCAGCGACGGCGAACACTGAAGCTTTCTTT. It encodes CASSSATANTEAFF.

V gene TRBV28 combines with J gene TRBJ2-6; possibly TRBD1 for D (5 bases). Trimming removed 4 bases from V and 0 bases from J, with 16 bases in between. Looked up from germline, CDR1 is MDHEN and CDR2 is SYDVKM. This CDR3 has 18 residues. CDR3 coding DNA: TGTGCCAGCAGTTCAACAGGACCTAACTTCTCTGGGGCCAACGTCCTGACTTTC. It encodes CASSSTGPNFSGANVLTF.

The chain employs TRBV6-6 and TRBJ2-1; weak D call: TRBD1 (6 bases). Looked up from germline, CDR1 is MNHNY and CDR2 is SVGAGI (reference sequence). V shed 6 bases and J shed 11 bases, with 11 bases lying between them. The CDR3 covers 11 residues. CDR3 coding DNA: TGTGCCAGCAGAGCCGGGACACAGCAGTTCTTC. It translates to CASRAGTQQFF.

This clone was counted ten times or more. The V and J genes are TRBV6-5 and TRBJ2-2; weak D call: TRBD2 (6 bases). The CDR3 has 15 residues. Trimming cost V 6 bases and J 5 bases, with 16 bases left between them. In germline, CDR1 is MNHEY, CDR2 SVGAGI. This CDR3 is CASSRSGEVTGELFF. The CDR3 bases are TGTGCCAGCAGCAGATCGGGGGAGGTGACCGGGGAGCTGTTTTTT.

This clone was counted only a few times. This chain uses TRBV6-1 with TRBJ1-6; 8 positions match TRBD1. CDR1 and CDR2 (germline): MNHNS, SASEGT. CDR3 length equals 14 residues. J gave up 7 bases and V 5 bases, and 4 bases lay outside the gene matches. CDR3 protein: CASSRTGLNSPLHF. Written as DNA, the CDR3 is TGTGCCAGCAGTCGGACAGGGCTGAATTCACCCCTCCACTTT.

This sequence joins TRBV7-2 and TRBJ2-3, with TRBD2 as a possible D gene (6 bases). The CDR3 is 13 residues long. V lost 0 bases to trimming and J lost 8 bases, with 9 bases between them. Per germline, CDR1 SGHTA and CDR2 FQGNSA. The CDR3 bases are TGTGCCAGCAGCTTAGCGAGGGAGGCTACGCAGTATTTT. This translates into CASSLAREATQYF.

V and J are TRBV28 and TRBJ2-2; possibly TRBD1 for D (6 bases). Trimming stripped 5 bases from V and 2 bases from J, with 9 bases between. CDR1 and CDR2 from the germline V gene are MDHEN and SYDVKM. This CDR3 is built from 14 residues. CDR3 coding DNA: TGTGCCAGCAGTGTCGGGACAAACACCGGGGAGCTGTTTTTT. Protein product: CASSVGTNTGELFF.

This CDR3 is CAWSVSVTGALEGIYEQYF. DNA of the CDR3: TGTGCCTGGAGTGTCTCTGTTACAGGGGCCTTAGAGGGAATCTACGAGCAGTACTTC. The chain joins TRBV30 to TRBJ2-7; 7 bases are shared with TRBD1. Germline V CDR1 and CDR2: GTSNPN, SVGIG (reference sequence). The CDR3 is 19 residues long. With V trimmed by 0 bases and J by 3 bases, 20 bases remained unmatched.

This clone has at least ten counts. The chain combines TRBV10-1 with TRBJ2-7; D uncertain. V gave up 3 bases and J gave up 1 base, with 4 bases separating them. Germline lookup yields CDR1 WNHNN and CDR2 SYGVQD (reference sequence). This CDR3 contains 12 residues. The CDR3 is CASSDRSYEQYF. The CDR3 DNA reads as TGCGCCAGCAGTGACAGATCCTACGAGCAGTACTTC.

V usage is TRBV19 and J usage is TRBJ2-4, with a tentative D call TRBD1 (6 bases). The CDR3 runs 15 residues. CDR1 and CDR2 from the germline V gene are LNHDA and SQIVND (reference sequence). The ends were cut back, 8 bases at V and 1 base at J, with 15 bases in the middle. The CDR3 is CASRAQGTAKNIQYF. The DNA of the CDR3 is TGTGCCAGTCGAGCACAGGGTACTGCCAAAAACATTCAGTACTTC. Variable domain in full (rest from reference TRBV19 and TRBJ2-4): DGGITQSPKYLFRKEGQNVTLSCEQNLNHDAMYWYRQDPGQGLRLIYYSQIVNDFQKGDIAEGYSVSREKKESFPLTVTSAQKNPTAFYLCASRAQGTAKNIQYFGAGTRLSVL.